A selection of T cell receptor beta chains follows, all from one sample in a study of patients and donors after allogeneic stem cell transplantation. TCRdb re-called the RT-PCR reads through MiXCR, storing one row per CDR3 protein. The repertoire holds about 230,000 distinct CDR3 sequences, 13% to 15% seen once, with around 10% in the top ten. The sequencing sample was made of blood, either unsorted or a sorted T cell fraction (not recorded which). Receptors originate from a human donor who was either an allogeneic HSCT recipient or a stem cell or donor lymphocyte infusion donor (not recorded which). It is not recorded whose cells these are; they may come from a transplant donor. The CDR3 runs from the conserved cysteine through the conserved F or W.

j_call,v_call,cdr3_aa
TRBJ2-3,TRBV5-1,CASSLESTTTDTQYF
TRBJ2-1,TRBV5-1,CASSFLGGRSSYNEQFF
TRBJ2-5,TRBV6-5,CASGRRGETQYF
TRBJ1-1,TRBV11-1,CASSLALPGRGRITEAFF
TRBJ2-5,TRBV6-1,CASSSGQGETQYF
TRBJ2-3,TRBV20-1,CSARAYSGRVDTQYF
TRBJ1-2,TRBV4-3,CASSQVAWGADGYTF
TRBJ2-1,TRBV30,CAWSVHGLAAQFF
TRBJ2-5,TRBV24-1,CATSDSRPTQYF
TRBJ2-3,TRBV24-1,CATSDPIAWSTDTQYF
TRBJ1-6,TRBV7-8,CASSLAHGDVMSLHF
TRBJ1-6,TRBV7-2,CASSLVLTGSNSPLHF
TRBJ2-1,TRBV28,CASSSGQRSSYNEQFF
TRBJ2-1,TRBV3-1,CASSPFGIAGTYNEQFF
TRBJ1-6,TRBV21-1,CASSKRPGGSNSPLHF
TRBJ2-5,TRBV20-1,CSAGDGLQETQYF
TRBJ2-3,TRBV5-1,CASSTGTSGYTDTQYF
TRBJ2-1,TRBV7-8,CASSQSRGNEQFF
TRBJ2-5,TRBV7-2,CASSLQGKKETQYF
TRBJ2-4,TRBV29-1,CSVAGTRDIQYF
TRBJ2-1,TRBV5-1,CASSLGAREEEQFF
TRBJ2-3,TRBV10-3,CAISEMSPGSSVGTADTQYF
TRBJ1-1,TRBV4-3,CASSRQLGAMNTEAFF
TRBJ2-7,TRBV7-9,CASSTTGQVYEQYF
TRBJ1-1,TRBV20-1,CSASTGGGRMNTEAFF
TRBJ1-4,TRBV10-3,CATRFRDSDGEKLFF
TRBJ2-1,TRBV4-1,CASSPQLAGGAYNEQFF
TRBJ2-1,TRBV5-1,CASSSRTGGPYNEQFF
TRBJ1-2,TRBV18,CASSPPVGGYTF
TRBJ2-1,TRBV10-3,CAISGLQGAGNEQFF
TRBJ2-7,TRBV5-5,CASSSGQGGFQYF
TRBJ1-1,TRBV9,CASSPNPRDTEAFF
TRBJ2-3,TRBV3-1,CASSRGLADTQYF
TRBJ2-1,TRBV5-4,CASSLEALAEQFF
TRBJ2-5,TRBV23-1,CASSQSIMGQGGQETQYF
TRBJ2-7,TRBV27,CASSLRGKSYEQYF
TRBJ2-7,TRBV12-3/TRBV12-4,CASTTSGSGYEQYF
TRBJ1-4,TRBV5-1,CASSLGGRQYNEKLFF
TRBJ1-4,TRBV6-1,CASRHRGQGHEKLFF
TRBJ2-7,TRBV6-2/TRBV6-3,CASSRSPTSYEQYF
TRBJ1-5,TRBV9,CASSFRGLVHQPQHF
TRBJ2-7,TRBV9,CASSLMSQGPYEQYF
TRBJ2-2,TRBV5-1,CASSAAKGAGELFF
TRBJ1-1,TRBV12-3/TRBV12-4,CASSPAGTRNTEAFF
TRBJ2-2,TRBV20-1,CSARRGNTGELFF
TRBJ2-2,TRBV7-2,CASSERGGDTGELFF
TRBJ1-2,TRBV10-3,CAISESGGSSGYTF
TRBJ2-2,TRBV20-1,CSAQRTSPGELFF
TRBJ2-5,TRBV19,CASSMTPFVGKETQYF
TRBJ2-2,TRBV9,CASSVRQTTGELFF
TRBJ2-2,TRBV6-1,CASRPGDDTGELFF
TRBJ1-1,TRBV15,CATSRETGGRGAFF
TRBJ2-7,TRBV7-2,CASSLAGGGFEQYF
TRBJ2-1,TRBV5-1,CASRSTGGDYNEQFF
TRBJ2-7,TRBV9,CASTKGTGGVHEQYF
TRBJ1-1,TRBV7-9,CASRSPTGVLTEAFF
TRBJ2-5,TRBV10-3,CAISEGQVETQYF
TRBJ1-6,TRBV5-1,CASSSGTGVSYGSPLHF
TRBJ2-1,TRBV6-1,CASSARVNEQFF